This TCR beta chain was found in a study of T-cell memory formation after mild COVID-19. This clonotype was counted at least ten times. The V end was cut by 4 bases, the J end by 6 bases, with 11 bases between. CDR3 size: 13 residues. Each CDR3 protein gets one entry after TCRdb re-called the 5' RACE reads with MiXCR. The sample has 130,000 to 150,000 distinct CDR3 sequences; 6% to 6.5% are singletons. The source of this sequence is an adult woman who had mild COVID-19 (a few samples of this study predate the infection). Cell type and time point are not known. Sequencing was done on a sample of PBMCs or a T cell subset sorted from them (not recorded which). This sequence joins TRBV12-3 or TRBV12-4 and TRBJ2-3; the D gene is possibly TRBD1 (5 bases). In DNA form, the CDR3 reads TGTGCCAGCAGTTCACTTGGGGCGGATACGCAGTATTTT. Its protein is CASSSLGADTQYF.